The sequence of this TCR beta chain was determined in a study of T cells in Graves' hyperthyroidism and ophthalmopathy (dated by TCRdb to between 2018 and 2021). In terms of the full investigation: To identify distinguishing TCR V-J signatures, a discovery cohort of 95 to 100 patients was used, comprising 40 to 45 with Graves' ophthalmopathy and about 59 with stable Graves' hyperthyroidism. Whether ophthalmopathy could be predicted prospectively was tested in an independent validation cohort made up of under 20 hyperthyroidism patients plus 17 patients who later progressed to ophthalmopathy. The 100 discovery patients were divided at random into training and test sets in a 7:3 ratio. In addition, the study compared T-cell repertoires in thyroid tissue and in blood from a handful of Graves' hyperthyroidism patients. After blood sampling, hyperthyroidism patients were treated with methimazole at a starting dose of 30 mg daily, and ophthalmopathy patients were treated with high-dose intravenous methylprednisolone. According to the paper, TCR Vbeta CDR3 sequencing was carried out on 135 peripheral blood samples, which came from more than 40 ophthalmopathy, around 74 hyperthyroidism and 17 progressor patients. Findings and caveats that apply to the study as a whole: Sample size was not statistically predetermined, and investigators were not blinded to group allocation. Most expanded thyroid clonotypes (frequency above 0.001) were also detected in blood, a finding suggesting that blood repertoires may reflect thyroid immune responses. A 13 V-J signature model separated ophthalmopathy from stable hyperthyroidism, with around 91% sensitivity and 81.08% specificity in cross-validation and 80%/75% in testing. In validation, the model predicted progression to ophthalmopathy with roughly 70% sensitivity and about 73% specificity, a median of approximately 6.5 months before onset.

Amplification of TCR beta CDR3 regions was carried out from RNA transcripts. For the first round of RT-PCR on the TCR CDR3, the HTBI primer set was used together with the Qiagen OneStep RT-PCR kit. Libraries were constructed in a second round of multiplex PCR, after which size selection and purification were performed. Sequencing of the libraries was done on an Illumina HiSeq2000 using paired-end 100 bp reads. The original methods were these. Raw data were processed with SOAPnuke, discarding reads with adapters, uncalled bases, mean Phred below 15, or no exact constant-primer or identifier match. COPE v1.2.5 was used to merge high-quality paired reads, and clonotypes were defined as unique nucleotide sequences. MiTCR v1.1 was used to align clonotypes to the IMGT TRBV, TRBD and TRBJ reference segments. The analysis was restricted to V-J combinations with a frequency above 0.0001, which together covered 98% to 99.2% of the repertoires. A TCS score was defined as the ratio of F50 (clonal expansion) to E x V (chaos), with BLOSUM62-based TCRdist applied between CDR3 peptides within each V-J. Welch's t-statistics and random forest reduced just over 500 V-J features to some 14, which were used in a naive Bayes classifier (R e1071). TCRdb passed the public sequencing reads through fastp at Q25 and MiXCR, retaining productive beta sequences. A single entry per CDR3 protein holds the most common genes and DNA from its merged rows. These V and J calls originate from TCRdb's pipeline instead of the authors' own analysis. For this sample the table gives a few hundred thousand distinct CDR3 sequences, of which roughly 46% were detected only once. Approximately 8.2% of the sample belongs to the ten largest clones.

Stable Graves' hyperthyroidism was defined as no progression to ophthalmopathy during 18 months of follow-up. Hyperthyroidism patients were newly diagnosed, with disease duration under 2 months, and aged 18 to 65 years. The study excluded patients with uncontrolled infections, other autoimmune diseases, pregnancy or lactation. Diagnoses relied on clinical symptoms, serum thyroxine and TRAb, thyroid ultrasound and orbital computed tomography. Trizol reagent was used to extract total RNA, and RNA quality was then checked on an Agilent 2100 Bioanalyzer. The CDR3, cysteine through phenylalanine, is 17 amino acids long. Only the CDR3 portion is preserved as DNA: 51 bases, with reading frame beginning at the first base. CDR1 and CDR2, per the germline V gene, are MGHDK and SYGVNS. Remarks on this clonotype: Its antigen has not been determined. No much larger clone is present one base from it, and per-base qualities are unavailable.

The sequenced sample was peripheral blood or thyroid tissue (not recorded which). This sequence originates from a young woman with Graves' hyperthyroidism. Donor details come from another sample of the same person, matched by shared clones. The rearranged chain carries TRBV25-1 and TRBJ1-5; 8 central bases correspond to TRBD1. The CDR3 reads CASGPGGGSRLDQPQHF. The nucleotides read TGTGCTAGCGGCCCAGGGGGCGGGTCGCGTCTGGATCAGCCCCAGCATTTT.